Below, 13 T cell receptor beta chains from the same sample are listed, as sequenced in a study of blood T cell repertoires in COVID-19. Assay used: immunoSEQ multiplex PCR; TCRdb lists only in-frame clones, some missing. The sample records tens of thousands of clones, around 88% being singletons. Sequenced sample: peripheral blood. Source of these receptors: a woman older than 75 with acute or convalescent COVID-19.

The chain has TRBV19 and TRBJ2-1, with a weak D call TRBD2 (5 bases). V lost 3 bases and J 2 bases, leaving 11 bases between the germline ends. CDR3 length: 15 residues. CDR1 and CDR2 from the germline V gene are LNHDA and SQIVND (reference sequence). CDR3 nucleotides: TGTGCCAGTAGTATGACGGGGAAAGCCTACAATGAGCAGTTCTTC. It yields the protein CASSMTGKAYNEQFF.

The chain combines TRBV5-5 with TRBJ2-2; 12 bases line up with TRBD2. Germline V gene lookup returns CDR1 SGHKS and CDR2 YYEKEE (reference sequence). The V segment lost 4 bases and the J segment 5 bases; nucleotides outside the gene matches: 6. This CDR3 region has 16 residues. The CDR3 DNA reads TGTGCCAGCAGCGTTCTAGCGGGAGGGCCAACCGGGGAGCTGTTTTTT. Protein: CASSVLAGGPTGELFF.

This clone has just one count. This chain connects TRBV27 to TRBJ1-1; TRBD1 matches 7 bases. Trimming removed 5 bases from V and 4 bases from J; junction bases left unmatched: 10. Germline assignment: CDR1 MNHEY and CDR2 SMNVEV (reference sequence). CDR3 length: 15 amino acids. In nucleotides, the CDR3 is TGTGCCAGCAGTCTAACGACAGGGCCCGGCACTGAAGCTTTCTTT. This codes for CASSLTTGPGTEAFF.

The genes are TRBV7-6 and TRBJ2-7; D uncertain. Trimming left V 1 base short and J 0 bases short, with 10 bases between. Germline V gene data show CDR1 as SGHVS and CDR2 as FNYEAQ. The CDR3 is 15 residues long. As DNA, the CDR3 is TGTGCCAGCAGCTTAGGGCAGGCGAGCTCCTACGAGCAGTACTTC. Protein: CASSLGQASSYEQYF.

This chain uses TRBV7-2 with TRBJ2-5; 8 nucleotides agree with TRBD1. Trimming cost V 1 base and J 1 base; bases outside gene matches: 5. There are 16 residues in the CDR3. Germline V CDR1 and CDR2: SGHTA, FQGNSA. CDR3 residues: CASSLGVGQGQETQYF. In DNA form, the CDR3 reads TGTGCCAGCAGCTTAGGGGTAGGACAGGGCCAAGAGACCCAGTACTTC.

This rearrangement joins TRBV9 to TRBJ2-1, with 8 nucleotides matching TRBD2. The CDR3 length is 15 residues. Losses at the gene ends were 0 bases for V and 7 bases for J; bases not matched to a gene: 6. Per germline, CDR1 SGDLS and CDR2 YYNGEE. In DNA form, the CDR3 reads TGTGCCAGCAGCGTAGTCCCAGCGGGAGAAAATGAGCAGTTCTTC. Its translation is CASSVVPAGENEQFF.

This clone was observed a single time. The chain has TRBV4-3 and TRBJ2-2, with 9 bases that match TRBD1. The CDR3 is made up of 16 amino acids. The germline V gene has CDR1 LGHNA and CDR2 YSLEER. V gave up 5 bases and J gave up 4 bases; unmatched junction bases: 8. DNA for the CDR3: TGCGCCAGCAGCTTTAACAGGGGGCTCGTCACCGGGGAGCTGTTTTTT. It encodes CASSFNRGLVTGELFF.

The V gene is TRBV12-3 or TRBV12-4, the J gene TRBJ1-6; unclear D gene. There are 13 residues in the CDR3. The V end lost 6 bases, the J end lost 8 bases, and 11 bases lay between the germline ends. The CDR3 here is CASSSRVDSPLHF. The CDR3 DNA sequence: TGTGCCAGCAGCTCGAGGGTAGATTCACCCCTCCACTTT.

The chain is built from TRBV20-1 and TRBJ1-1, with 8 bases lining up with TRBD1. The CDR3 spans 13 residues. CDR1 is DFQATT, CDR2 SNEGSKA, per germline (reference sequence). With 3 bases clipped from V and 4 bases from J, the junction kept 4 bases outside the gene matches. Written as DNA, the CDR3 is TGCAGTGCTAGTCCACAGGGGGGCACTGAAGCTTTCTTT. Translation: CSASPQGGTEAFF.

The count of this clone is one. The chain carries TRBV6-1 and TRBJ2-1; 12 bases are a match to TRBD2. The length of the CDR3 is 15 residues. Germline trimming cut 2 bases from V and 9 bases from J; bases unmatched to any gene: 5. In germline, CDR1 is MNHNS, CDR2 SASEGT. The CDR3 DNA reads as TGTGCCAGCAGTGAACTAGCGGGAGGGCCGGGTGAGCAGTTCTTC. It translates to CASSELAGGPGEQFF.

The chain uses TRBV6-5 and TRBJ2-2; maybe TRBD2 (6 bases). From germline, CDR1 is MNHEY and CDR2 SVGAGI. This CDR3 spans 13 amino acids. V dropped 8 bases and J dropped 0 bases, with 7 bases sitting between them. The chain's CDR3 is CASLATNTGELFF. CDR3 DNA: TGTGCCAGCCTAGCGACGAACACCGGGGAGCTGTTTTTT.

This clone was counted a single time. The V and J genes are TRBV2 and TRBJ2-7; the D gene is possibly TRBD1 (5 bases). Looked up from germline, CDR1 is SNHLY and CDR2 is FYNNEI. V was cut by 6 bases and J by 5 bases, with 11 bases left in between. The CDR3 has 12 amino acids. This CDR3 reads CASRRQSDEQYF. The CDR3 DNA sequence: TGTGCCAGCAGGAGACAGAGTGACGAGCAGTACTTC.

The chain is built from TRBV7-2 and TRBJ2-1; TRBD2 matches 7 bases. J gave up 6 bases and V 5 bases, and 13 bases lay outside the gene matches. Germline values: CDR1 SGHTA, CDR2 FQGNSA. The CDR3 covers 16 residues. The CDR3 protein is CASSPRTRIEGNEQFF. The CDR3 nucleotides read TGTGCCAGCAGCCCCAGGACTAGAATTGAAGGCAATGAGCAGTTCTTC.